This T cell receptor (beta chain) is from a study of beta chain features in type 1 diabetes. The CDR3 length is 13 residues. The germline gives CDR1 KGHSH, CDR2 LQKENI. The V gene lost 2 bases and the J gene lost 7 bases, with 9 bases spanning the gap. Reverse transcribing all isolated RNA meant expressed TCRB transcripts were sequenced. Repertoires were generated with immunoSEQ multiplex PCR, while TCRdb's copy carries only in-frame clones and drops some. The table has about 900,000 clones, roughly 16% seen once. This clone was counted a few times. This sample also contains other DNA sequences that code for the same CDR3.

The rearrangement links TRBV18 to TRBJ1-5; D is ambiguous. The TCR was taken from a woman younger than 30 in good health. Sequenced input: naive CD4+ T cells from blood. The chain's CDR3 is CASSPGDRQPQHF. CDR3 coding DNA: TGTGCCAGCTCACCAGGGGATCGGCAGCCCCAGCATTTT.